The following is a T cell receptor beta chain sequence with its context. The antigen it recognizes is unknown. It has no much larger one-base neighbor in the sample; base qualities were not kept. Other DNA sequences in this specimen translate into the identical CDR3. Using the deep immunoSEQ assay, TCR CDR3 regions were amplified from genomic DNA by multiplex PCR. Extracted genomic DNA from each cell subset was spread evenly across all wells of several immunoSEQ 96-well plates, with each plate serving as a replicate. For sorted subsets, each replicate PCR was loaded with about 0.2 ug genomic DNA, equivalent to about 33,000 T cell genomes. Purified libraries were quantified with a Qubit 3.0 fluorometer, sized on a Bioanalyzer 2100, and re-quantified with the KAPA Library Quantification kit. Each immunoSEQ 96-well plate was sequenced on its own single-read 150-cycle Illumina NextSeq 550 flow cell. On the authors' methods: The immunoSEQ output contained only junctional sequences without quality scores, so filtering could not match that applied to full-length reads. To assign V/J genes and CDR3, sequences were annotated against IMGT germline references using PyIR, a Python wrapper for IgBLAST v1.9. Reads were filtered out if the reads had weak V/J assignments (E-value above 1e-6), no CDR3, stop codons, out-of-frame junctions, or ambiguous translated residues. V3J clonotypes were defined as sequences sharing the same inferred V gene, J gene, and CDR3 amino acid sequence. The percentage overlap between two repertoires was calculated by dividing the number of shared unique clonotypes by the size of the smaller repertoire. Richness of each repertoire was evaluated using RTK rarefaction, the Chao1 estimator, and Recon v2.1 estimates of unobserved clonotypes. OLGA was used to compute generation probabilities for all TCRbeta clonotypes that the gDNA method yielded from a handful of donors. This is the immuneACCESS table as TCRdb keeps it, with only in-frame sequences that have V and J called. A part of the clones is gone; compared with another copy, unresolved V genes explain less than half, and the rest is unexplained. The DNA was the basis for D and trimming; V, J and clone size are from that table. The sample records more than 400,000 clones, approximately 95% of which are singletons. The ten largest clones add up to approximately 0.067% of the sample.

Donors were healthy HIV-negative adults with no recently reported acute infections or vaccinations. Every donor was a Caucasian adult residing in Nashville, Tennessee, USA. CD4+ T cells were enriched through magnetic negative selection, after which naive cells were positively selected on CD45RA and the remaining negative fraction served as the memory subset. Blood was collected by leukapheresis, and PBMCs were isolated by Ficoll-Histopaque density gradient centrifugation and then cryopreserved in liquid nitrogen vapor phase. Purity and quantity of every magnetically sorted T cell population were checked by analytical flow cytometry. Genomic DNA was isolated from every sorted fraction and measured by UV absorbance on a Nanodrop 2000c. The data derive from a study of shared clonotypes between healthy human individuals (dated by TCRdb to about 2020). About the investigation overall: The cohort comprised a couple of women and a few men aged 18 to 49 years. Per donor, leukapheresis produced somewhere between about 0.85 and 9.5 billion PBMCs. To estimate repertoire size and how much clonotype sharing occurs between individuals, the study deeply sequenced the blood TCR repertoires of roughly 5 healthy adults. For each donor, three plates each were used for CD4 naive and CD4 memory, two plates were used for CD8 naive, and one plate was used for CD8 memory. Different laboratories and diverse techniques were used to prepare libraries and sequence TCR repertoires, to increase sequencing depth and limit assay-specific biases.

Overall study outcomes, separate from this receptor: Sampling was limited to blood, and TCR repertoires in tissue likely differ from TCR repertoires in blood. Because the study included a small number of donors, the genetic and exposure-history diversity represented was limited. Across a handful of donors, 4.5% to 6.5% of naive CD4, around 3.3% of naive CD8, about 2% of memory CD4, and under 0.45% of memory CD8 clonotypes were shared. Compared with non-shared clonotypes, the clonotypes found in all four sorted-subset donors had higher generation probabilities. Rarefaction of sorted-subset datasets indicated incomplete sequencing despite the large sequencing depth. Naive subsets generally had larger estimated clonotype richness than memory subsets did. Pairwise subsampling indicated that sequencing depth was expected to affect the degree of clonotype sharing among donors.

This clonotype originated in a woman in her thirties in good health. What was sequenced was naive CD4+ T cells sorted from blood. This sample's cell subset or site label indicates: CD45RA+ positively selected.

The nucleotide sequence is given as TGTGCCAGCAGTTCCGGGTATGGCTACACCTTC. The resulting protein is CASSSGYGYTF. The rearranged segments are TRBV28 and TRBJ1-2, with the D segment identity uncertain. Inclusive of the bounding cysteine and phenylalanine, the CDR3 is 11 residues long. The CDR3 DNA has 33 bases and is translated from base 1. V is pared back by 4 bases and J by 5 bases, with 5 bases lying between the germline termini. The germline V gene encodes CDR1 MDHEN and CDR2 SYDVKM.